This TCR beta chain was identified during a study of T-cell memory formation after mild COVID-19. The table lists this clonotype with a few counts. Constant-segment primers were used for 5'RACE, and the resulting TCR alpha and TCR beta cDNA libraries carried sample barcodes and UMIs. MiXCR, run by TCRdb on the 5' RACE reads, gives a single entry per CDR3 protein. This table has a few hundred thousand distinct CDR3 sequences, approximately 8.4% appearing once. Between the trimmed V and J ends, which lost 0 bases and 1 base, there was a span of 13 bases. CDR3 length: 15 residues. Germline CDR1 GTSNPN, CDR2 SVGIG (reference sequence).

V usage is TRBV30 and J usage is TRBJ2-7; the D gene is possibly TRBD2 (6 bases). The sequencing sample was made of PBMCs or a T cell subset sorted from them (not recorded which). The clonotype comes from a man between 18 and 35 years old who had mild COVID-19 (a few samples of this study predate the infection). Cell type and time point are not known. The CDR3: CAWSVLAGRSYEQYF. The CDR3 nucleotides read TGTGCCTGGAGTGTACTGGCAGGGAGGTCCTACGAGCAGTACTTC. The full variable domain, in which reference TRBV30 and TRBJ2-7 provide the parts outside the CDR3, is SQTIHQWPATLVQPVGSPLSLECTVEGTSNPNLYWYRQAAGRGLQLLFYSVGIGQISSEVPQNLSASRPQDRQFILSSKKLLLSDSGFYLCAWSVLAGRSYEQYFGPGTRLTVT.